Here is one TCR beta chain with its context. The CDR3 has 16 residues. Deletions cut 2 bases from V and 2 bases from J, with 13 bases between. CDR1 LGHNT and CDR2 FRNRAP come from the germline V gene. The data derive from a study of blood T cell repertoires in COVID-19. Study overall: Donors in the United States, Italy and Spain gave samples during acute or convalescent COVID-19.

Repertoires were generated with immunoSEQ multiplex PCR, while TCRdb's copy carries only in-frame clones and drops some. The sample yields 80,000 to 90,000 clones, about four fifths seen once. This clonotype originated in a woman in her 70s with acute or convalescent COVID-19. This sequence joins TRBV12-5 and TRBJ1-3, with D tentatively TRBD1 (6 bases). Sequencing was performed on peripheral blood. CDR3 residues: CASGLRTAPPGNTIYF. CDR3 coding DNA: TGTGCTAGTGGTTTGAGGACAGCACCCCCTGGAAACACCATATATTTT.